This TCR beta chain was retrieved from a study of shared clonotypes between healthy human individuals. Study-level points and caveats: Among non-shared clonotypes, generation probabilities were lower than among those shared by all four donors. Clonotype sharing across donors was expected to vary with sequencing depth. Naive subsets usually exceeded memory subsets in estimated richness.

Note on this clone: Its antigen is currently unknown.

Looked up from germline, CDR1 is LNHNV and CDR2 is YYDKDF (reference sequence). The CDR3 covers 17 residues. Trimming shortened V by 4 bases and J by 4 bases, and 19 bases separated the two germline ends. Sequencing was performed with immunoSEQ multiplex PCR; in TCRdb, only in-frame clones are kept and a portion is missing. The table lists 600,000 or so clones, approximately 96% of them singletons. CD45RO-negative, CCR7-positively selected cells formed the naive CD8 fraction, excluding terminally differentiated effector memory CD45RA+ cells. The receptor comes from a woman in her thirties in good health. Material: naive CD8+ T cells sorted from blood. The chain combines TRBV15 with TRBJ2-2; TRBD1 or TRBD2 may be the D gene (5 bases each). CDR3: CATSTTRGTSSTGELFF. The CDR3 bases are TGTGCCACCAGCACTACGAGGGGCACCTCGAGCACCGGGGAGCTGTTTTTT.